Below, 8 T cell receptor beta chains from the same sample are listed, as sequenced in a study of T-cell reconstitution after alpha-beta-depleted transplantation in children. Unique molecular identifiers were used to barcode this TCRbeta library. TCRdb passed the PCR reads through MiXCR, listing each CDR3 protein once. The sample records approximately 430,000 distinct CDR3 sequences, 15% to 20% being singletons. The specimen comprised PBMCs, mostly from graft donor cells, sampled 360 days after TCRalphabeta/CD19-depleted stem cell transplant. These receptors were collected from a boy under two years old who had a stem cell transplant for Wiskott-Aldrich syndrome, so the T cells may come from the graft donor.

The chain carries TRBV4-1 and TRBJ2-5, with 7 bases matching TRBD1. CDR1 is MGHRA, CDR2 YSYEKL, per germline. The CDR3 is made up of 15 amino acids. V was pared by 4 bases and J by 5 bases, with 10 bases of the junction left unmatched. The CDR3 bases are TGCGCCAGCAGCCCAGGCGACAGGGATGGCGAGACCCAGTACTTC. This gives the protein CASSPGDRDGETQYF.

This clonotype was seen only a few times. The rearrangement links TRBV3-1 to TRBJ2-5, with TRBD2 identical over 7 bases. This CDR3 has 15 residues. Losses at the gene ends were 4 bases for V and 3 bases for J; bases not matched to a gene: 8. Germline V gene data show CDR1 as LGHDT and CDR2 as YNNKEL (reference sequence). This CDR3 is CASSPRWLAEETQYF. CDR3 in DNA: TGTGCCAGCAGCCCGCGTTGGCTAGCGGAAGAGACCCAGTACTTC.

CDR3 DNA sequence: TGTGCCAGCAGCCAAGACGGGACTGGACTAGCGGTCACAGATACGCAGTATTTT. Its protein product is CASSQDGTGLAVTDTQYF. This rearrangement joins TRBV3-1 to TRBJ2-3; 10 bases are a match to TRBD2. Germline values: CDR1 LGHDT, CDR2 YNNKEL (reference sequence). The junction had 8 bases not matched to a gene; V was cut back by 0 bases and J by 2 bases. CDR3 length: 18 amino acids.

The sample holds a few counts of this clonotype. The CDR3 nucleotides read TGTGCCATCAGTGAGTCGGGGGGTATAGCCAAAAACATTCAGTACTTC. As protein: CAISESGGIAKNIQYF. The chain joins TRBV10-3 to TRBJ2-4, with D perhaps TRBD2 (6 bases). The V gene's germline CDR1 is ENHRY and CDR2 SYGVKD. Trimming removed 0 bases from V and 0 bases from J, with 9 bases in between. There are 16 residues in the CDR3.

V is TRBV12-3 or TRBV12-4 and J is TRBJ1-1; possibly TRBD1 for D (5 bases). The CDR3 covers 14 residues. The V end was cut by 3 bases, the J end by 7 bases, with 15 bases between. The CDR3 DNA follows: TGTGCCAGCAGTTTCGAGGGGCCCGCCAGTGAAGCTTTCTTT. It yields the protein CASSFEGPASEAFF.

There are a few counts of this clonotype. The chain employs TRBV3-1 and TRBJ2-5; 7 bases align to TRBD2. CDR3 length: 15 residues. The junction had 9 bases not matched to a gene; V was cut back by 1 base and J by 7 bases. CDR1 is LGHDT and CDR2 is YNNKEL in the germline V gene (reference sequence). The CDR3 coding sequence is TGTGCCAGCAGCCAAGCGCCTAGCGGTCCGAGGACCCAGTACTTC. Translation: CASSQAPSGPRTQYF.

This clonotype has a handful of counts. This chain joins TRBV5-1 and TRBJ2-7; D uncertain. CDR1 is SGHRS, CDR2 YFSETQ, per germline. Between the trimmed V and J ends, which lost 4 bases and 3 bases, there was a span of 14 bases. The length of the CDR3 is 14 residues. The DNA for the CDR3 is TGCGCCAGCAGCGCACATCTCGCGGACTACGAGCAGTACTTC. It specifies CASSAHLADYEQYF.

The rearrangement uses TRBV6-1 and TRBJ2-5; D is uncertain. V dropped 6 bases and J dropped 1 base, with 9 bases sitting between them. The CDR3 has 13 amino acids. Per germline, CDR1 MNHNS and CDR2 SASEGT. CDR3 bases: TGTGCCAGCAGGCCGGACCCCCAAGAGACCCAGTACTTC. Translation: CASRPDPQETQYF.